Listed below are T cell receptor beta chains from one sample, sequenced in a study of T cells in Graves' hyperthyroidism and ophthalmopathy. Each CDR3 protein is one row after TCRdb ran MiXCR on the multiplex PCR reads. Of some 690,000 distinct CDR3 sequences listed, approximately 15% are singletons. Sequencing input: blood. The receptor set was obtained from a man in his fifties with Graves' hyperthyroidism. Each CDR3 is given with its conserved first and last residue. The order of the fields is clone size, V gene, CDR3 protein. Clone size is given for some rows only: seen once, a few or many times, or a class if the clone is expanded.

-,TRBV9,CASSVAEGYEQYF
many,TRBV28,CASRTGATNTGELFF
few,TRBV20-1,CSLSNQPQHF
few,TRBV5-1,CASSSNRENTEAFF
many,TRBV27,CASSLRTAEETQYF
few,TRBV24-1,CATSDVRASSSGANVLTF
few,TRBV11-2,CASRQTLQETQYF
-,TRBV27,CASSFRDRGRGYTF
many,TRBV28,CASSRGFVEQYF
few,TRBV18,CASSPPQGLAVASSYNEQFF
many,TRBV30,CAWRGTGGEAFF
-,TRBV5-6,CASSLGQLSTGELFF
many,TRBV28,CASRDRGGNYGYTF
-,TRBV10-2,CASTGGTNYGYTF
few,TRBV20-1,CSANQLAGGFSYEQYF
many,TRBV7-9,CASSFNRQDGNTEAFF
many,TRBV11-2,CASSFMYASGINTGELFF